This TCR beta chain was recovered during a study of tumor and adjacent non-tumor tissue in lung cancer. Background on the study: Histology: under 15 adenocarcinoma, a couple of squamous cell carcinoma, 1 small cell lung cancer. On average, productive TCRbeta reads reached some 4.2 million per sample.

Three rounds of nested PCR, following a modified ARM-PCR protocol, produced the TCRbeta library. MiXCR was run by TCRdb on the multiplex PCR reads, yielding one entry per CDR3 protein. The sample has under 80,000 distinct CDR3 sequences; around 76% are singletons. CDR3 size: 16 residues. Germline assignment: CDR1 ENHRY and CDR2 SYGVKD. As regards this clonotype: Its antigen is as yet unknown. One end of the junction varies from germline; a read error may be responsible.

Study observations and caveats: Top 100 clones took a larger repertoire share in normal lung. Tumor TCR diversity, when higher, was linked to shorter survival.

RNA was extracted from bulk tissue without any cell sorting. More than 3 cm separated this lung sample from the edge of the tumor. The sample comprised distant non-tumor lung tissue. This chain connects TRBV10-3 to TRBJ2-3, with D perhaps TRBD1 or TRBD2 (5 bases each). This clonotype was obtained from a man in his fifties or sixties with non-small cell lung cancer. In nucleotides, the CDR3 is TGTGCCATCGGTGAGTCCACGGGATGGGGCACCGATACGCGGTATTTT. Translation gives CAIGESTGWGTDTRYF.